The clone carrying this T cell receptor beta chain was detected ten times or more. This sample is part of a study of T cells in Graves' hyperthyroidism and ophthalmopathy. Graves' hyperthyroidism was deemed stable given no ophthalmopathy progression within 18 months. Subjects aged 18 to 65 presented with newly diagnosed hyperthyroidism of less than 2 months' duration. Uncontrolled infection, other autoimmune disease, pregnancy or lactation excluded patients. Over 9 ml of fresh peripheral blood supplied the PBMCs. The TCR beta CDR3 regions underwent amplification using RNA transcripts as the source. When the TCR CDR3 underwent first-round RT-PCR, the HTBI primer set was used. MiXCR, run by TCRdb on the multiplex PCR reads, gives a single entry per CDR3 protein. The sample lists about 590,000 distinct CDR3 sequences, about a sixth seen once, with approximately 7% in the top ten. This clonotype was sampled from a woman aged 25 to 39 with Graves' hyperthyroidism. Sequences were obtained from blood.

The CDR3 coding sequence is TGTGCCAGCAGCTCCTCCTTGAGGGAGAACACCGGGGAGCTGTTTTTT. It specifies CASSSSLRENTGELFF. This chain joins TRBV7-9 and TRBJ2-2, with D possibly matching TRBD2 (5 bases). This CDR3 is built from 16 residues. CDR1 SEHNR and CDR2 FQNEAQ come from the germline V gene (reference sequence). V lost 4 bases and J lost 1, with 13 bases in between. Looking up the rest from reference TRBV7-9 and TRBJ2-2 gives the full variable domain: DTGVSQNPRHKITKRGQNVTFRCDPISEHNRLYWYRQTLGQGPEFLTYFQNEAQLEKSRLLSDRFSAERPKGSFSTLEIQRTEQGDSAMYLCASSSSLRENTGELFFGEGSRLTVL.